This TCR beta chain was found in a study of blood T cell repertoires in COVID-19. Profiled with immunoSEQ multiplex PCR; TCRdb holds only in-frame clones, not every one. There are 30,000 to 45,000 clones in the sample; about 81% occur only once, and 40% to 50% lies in the top ten. This CDR3 has 17 residues. This clone appeared many times. This chain joins TRBV21-1 and TRBJ2-4; the listed D gene, TRBD2, was not tested against the DNA. TRBV21-1 is assigned pseudogene status. The sequencing input was peripheral blood. The receptor comes from a human donor in a cohort sampled during active or convalescent COVID-19. The donor label of this sample is uncertain. The CDR3 DNA reads as TGTGCCAGCAGCAAAAAAGGCAAGACTAGCGTTAAAAACATTCAGTACTTC. This gives the protein CASSKKGKTSVKNIQYF.